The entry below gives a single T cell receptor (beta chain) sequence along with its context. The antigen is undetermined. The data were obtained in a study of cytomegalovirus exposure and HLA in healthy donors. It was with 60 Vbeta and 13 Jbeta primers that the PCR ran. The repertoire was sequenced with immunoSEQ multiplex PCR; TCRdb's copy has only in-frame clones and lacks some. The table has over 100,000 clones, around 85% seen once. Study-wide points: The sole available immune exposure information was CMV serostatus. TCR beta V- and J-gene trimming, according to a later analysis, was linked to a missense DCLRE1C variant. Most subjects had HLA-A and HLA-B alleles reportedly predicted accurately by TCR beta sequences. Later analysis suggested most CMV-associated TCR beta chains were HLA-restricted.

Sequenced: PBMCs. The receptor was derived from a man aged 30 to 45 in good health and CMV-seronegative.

CDR3 nucleotides: TGCAGCGTTGGGACTAGCGGGGGGCCGGGAGATACGCAGTATTTT. Protein sequence: CSVGTSGGPGDTQYF. The genes are TRBV29-1 and TRBJ2-3; 14 bases line up with TRBD2. The CDR3 is 15 residues long. V was clipped by 4 bases and J by 5 bases; unmatched bases: 5. Germline V gene lookup returns CDR1 SQVTM and CDR2 ANQGSEA.